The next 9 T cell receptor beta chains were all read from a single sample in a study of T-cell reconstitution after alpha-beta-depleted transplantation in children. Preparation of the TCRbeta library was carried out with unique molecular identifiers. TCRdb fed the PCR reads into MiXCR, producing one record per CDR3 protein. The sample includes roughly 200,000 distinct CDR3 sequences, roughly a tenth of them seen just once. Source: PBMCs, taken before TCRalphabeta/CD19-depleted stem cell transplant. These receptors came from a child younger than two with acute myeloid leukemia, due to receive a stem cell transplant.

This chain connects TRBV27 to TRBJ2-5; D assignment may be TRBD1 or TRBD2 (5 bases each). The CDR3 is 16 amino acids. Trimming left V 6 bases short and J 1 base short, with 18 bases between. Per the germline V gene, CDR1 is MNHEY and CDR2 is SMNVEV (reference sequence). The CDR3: CASSPRWGSLQETQYF. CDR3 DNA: TGTGCCAGCAGCCCTAGGTGGGGGAGCCTCCAAGAGACCCAGTACTTC.

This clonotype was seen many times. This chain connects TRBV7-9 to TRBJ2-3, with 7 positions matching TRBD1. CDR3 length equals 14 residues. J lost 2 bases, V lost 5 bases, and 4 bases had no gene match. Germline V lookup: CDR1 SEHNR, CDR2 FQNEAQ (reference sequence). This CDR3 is CASSPGQFTDTQYF. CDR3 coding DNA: TGTGCCAGCAGCCCGGGACAGTTCACAGATACGCAGTATTTT.

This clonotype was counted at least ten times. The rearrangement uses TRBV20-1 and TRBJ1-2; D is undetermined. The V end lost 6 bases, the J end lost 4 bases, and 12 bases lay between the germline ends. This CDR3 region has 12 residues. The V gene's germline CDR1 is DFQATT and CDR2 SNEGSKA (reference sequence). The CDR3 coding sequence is TGCAGTGCAGACAAGAACTCCTATGGCTACACCTTC. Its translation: CSADKNSYGYTF.

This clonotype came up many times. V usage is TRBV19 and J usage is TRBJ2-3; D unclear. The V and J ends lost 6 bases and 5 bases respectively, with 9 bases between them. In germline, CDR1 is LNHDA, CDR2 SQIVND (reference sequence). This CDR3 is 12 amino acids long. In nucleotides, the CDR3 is TGTGCCAGTAGAGGAGTGGTAGATACGCAGTATTTT. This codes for CASRGVVDTQYF. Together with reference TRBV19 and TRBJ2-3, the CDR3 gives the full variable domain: DGGITQSPKYLFRKEGQNVTLSCEQNLNHDAMYWYRQDPGQGLRLIYYSQIVNDFQKGDIAEGYSVSREKKESFPLTVTSAQKNPTAFYLCASRGVVDTQYFGPGTRLTVL.

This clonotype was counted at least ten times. The CDR3 protein is CASSLDRARVEAFF. In nucleotides, the CDR3 is TGTGCCAGCAGCTTAGACAGGGCGCGGGTTGAAGCTTTCTTT. This chain joins TRBV7-2 and TRBJ1-1; maybe TRBD1 (6 bases). V was cut by 1 base and J by 7 bases, with 13 bases left in between. Germline V gene sequence: CDR1 SGHTA, CDR2 FQGNSA. The CDR3 has 14 amino acids.

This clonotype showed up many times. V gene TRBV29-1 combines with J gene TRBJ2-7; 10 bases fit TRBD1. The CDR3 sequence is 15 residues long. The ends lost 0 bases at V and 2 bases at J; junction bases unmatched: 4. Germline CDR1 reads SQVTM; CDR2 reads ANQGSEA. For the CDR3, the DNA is TGCAGCGTTGAAGATCGAGGGACAGGGGCCTACGAGCAGTACTTC. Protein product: CSVEDRGTGAYEQYF.

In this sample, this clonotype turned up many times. The CDR3 DNA follows: TGTGCCAGCAGTTCGGGACAGGACCCCTACGAGCAGTACTTC. As protein: CASSSGQDPYEQYF. The chain uses TRBV28 and TRBJ2-7; TRBD1 aligns across 8 bases. Germline V gene sequence: CDR1 MDHEN, CDR2 SYDVKM. V shed 4 bases and J 2 bases; nucleotides not matched to a gene: 4. The CDR3 spans 14 residues.

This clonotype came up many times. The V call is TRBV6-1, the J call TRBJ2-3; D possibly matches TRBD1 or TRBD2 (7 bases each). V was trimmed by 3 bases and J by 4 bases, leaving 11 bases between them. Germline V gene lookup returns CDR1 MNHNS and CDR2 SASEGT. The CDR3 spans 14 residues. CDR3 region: CASSEGRGPDTQYF. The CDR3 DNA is TGTGCCAGCAGTGAGGGGAGGGGGCCAGATACGCAGTATTTT.

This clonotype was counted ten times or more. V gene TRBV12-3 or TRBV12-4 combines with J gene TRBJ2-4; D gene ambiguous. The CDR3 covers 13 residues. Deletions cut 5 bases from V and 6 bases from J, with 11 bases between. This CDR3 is CASSLWTINIQYF. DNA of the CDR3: TGTGCCAGCAGTCTGTGGACGATAAACATTCAGTACTTC.